These T cell receptor beta chains were read from a single sample in a study of blood T cell repertoires in COVID-19. Clones were sequenced by immunoSEQ multiplex PCR, and TCRdb holds only the in-frame ones, with some missing. The table includes some 170,000 clones, approximately 88% detected once. The specimen sequenced was peripheral blood. These receptors all stem from a woman in her fifties or sixties with acute or convalescent COVID-19. CDR3s include the opening cysteine and the closing phenylalanine or tryptophan. Each record gives: CDR3 length, D gene, J gene, V gene, clone size, CDR3 protein, CDR3 DNA. D genes are given only for firm matches. Part of the rows lack a size; the others show once, few, many or a class for expanded clones.

13,TRBD1,TRBJ1-1,TRBV19,few,CASTRDRLTEAFF,TGTGCCAGTACCCGGGACAGGCTAACTGAAGCTTTCTTT
15,-,TRBJ2-3,TRBV7-9,-,CASSLALQGSDTQYF,TGTGCCAGCAGCTTAGCCCTACAGGGTTCAGATACGCAGTATTTT
13,TRBD1,TRBJ1-1,TRBV30,-,CAGRDRVNTEAFF,TGTGCCGGACGGGACAGGGTGAACACTGAAGCTTTCTTT
16,TRBD1,TRBJ1-5,TRBV6-2/TRBV6-3,-,CASSSVGQGSNQPQHF,TGTGCCAGCAGTTCCGTCGGACAGGGTAGCAATCAGCCCCAGCATTTT
14,TRBD1,TRBJ2-7,TRBV19,-,CASSRGQGAYEQYF,TGTGCCAGTAGCCGGGGACAGGGAGCCTACGAGCAGTACTTC
17,TRBD2,TRBJ2-5,TRBV9,-,CASSAGTSGGAEETQYF,TGTGCCAGCAGCGCCGGGACTAGCGGGGGGGCAGAAGAGACCCAGTACTTC
14,-,TRBJ1-2,TRBV6-1,-,CASSETPDSYGYTF,TGTGCCAGCAGTGAAACCCCGGACAGCTATGGCTACACCTTC
13,-,TRBJ2-1,TRBV15,few,CATSNRVQGEQFF,TGTGCCACCAGCAACAGGGTCCAGGGTGAGCAGTTCTTC
13,-,TRBJ2-5,TRBV5-1,-,CASSLQGKETQYF,TGCGCCAGCAGTTTGCAGGGAAAGGAGACCCAGTACTTC
17,TRBD2,TRBJ2-3,TRBV6-2/TRBV6-3,-,CASSSPLAGGPGDTQYF,TGTGCCAGCAGTTCCCCTCTAGCGGGGGGGCCTGGAGATACGCAGTATTTT
14,-,TRBJ2-7,TRBV20-1,-,CSASSGKDYYEQYF,TGCAGTGCTAGTTCCGGGAAGGATTACTACGAGCAGTACTTC
15,-,TRBJ1-2,TRBV10-1,-,CASSAGRGGDYGYTF,TGCGCCAGCTCGGCAGGGCGGGGCGGGGACTATGGCTACACCTTC
14,-,TRBJ1-4,TRBV5-6,-,CASGFGGTNEKLFF,TGTGCCAGTGGTTTCGGGGGAACTAATGAAAAACTGTTTTTT
13,-,TRBJ2-1,TRBV24-1,-,CATSDRNYNEQFF,TGTGCCACCAGTGACAGGAACTACAATGAGCAGTTCTTC
13,-,TRBJ2-7,TRBV30,-,CAWSVRSSYEQYF,TGTGCCTGGAGTGTACGGTCGTCCTACGAGCAGTACTTC
11,-,TRBJ2-7,TRBV30,-,CASRVVGEQYF,TGTGCCTCCCGGGTCGTTGGCGAGCAGTACTTC
15,TRBD2,TRBJ2-2,TRBV27,-,CASKPGLAGTGELFF,TGTGCCAGCAAACCGGGACTAGCGGGCACCGGGGAGCTGTTTTTT
16,-,TRBJ1-4,TRBV4-3,-,CASSQDGGRGNEKLFF,TGCGCCAGCAGCCAAGATGGGGGCAGGGGTAATGAAAAACTGTTTTTT
15,-,TRBJ1-2,TRBV7-9,-,CASSLGQGLDYGYTF,TGTGCCAGCAGCTTAGGCCAGGGTTTGGACTATGGCTACACCTTC
16,-,TRBJ1-1,TRBV6-5,once,CASSYSAFSGNTEAFF,TGTGCCAGCAGTTACTCGGCATTTTCGGGTAACACTGAAGCTTTCTTT
13,-,TRBJ1-2,TRBV3-1/TRBV3-2,-,CASSPKTGYGYTF,TGTGCCAGCAGCCCCAAAACGGGATATGGCTACACCTTC
13,-,TRBJ2-1,TRBV18,-,CASSEGGGLEQFF,TGTGCCAGCTCGGAGGGAGGGGGTCTTGAGCAGTTCTTC
13,-,TRBJ1-2,TRBV27,-,CASSFGQSYGYTF,TGTGCCAGCAGTTTCGGACAGTCTTATGGCTACACCTTC
13,-,TRBJ2-3,TRBV2,-,CASWGEVADTQYF,TGTGCCAGCTGGGGGGAGGTGGCGGATACGCAGTATTTT
14,TRBD1,TRBJ2-1,TRBV5-6,-,CASSVGQGSFEQFF,TGTGCCAGCAGCGTCGGACAGGGATCTTTTGAGCAGTTCTTC
15,TRBD1,TRBJ1-5,TRBV24-1,-,CATSDFTGGDQPQHF,TGTGCCACCAGTGATTTTACAGGGGGCGATCAGCCCCAGCATTTT
15,TRBD2,TRBJ2-1,TRBV18,once,CASSPLAGGPNEQFF,TGTGCCAGCTCACCACTAGCGGGGGGGCCCAATGAGCAGTTCTTC
14,TRBD2,TRBJ2-7,TRBV29-1,-,CSVRRTSGIGEQYF,TGCAGCGTTCGGCGGACTAGCGGGATAGGTGAGCAGTACTTC
14,TRBD2,TRBJ2-1,TRBV30,-,CAWTSGGYYNEQFF,TGTGCCTGGACTAGCGGGGGTTACTACAATGAGCAGTTCTTC
15,-,TRBJ2-2,TRBV29-1,few,CSVEDPRGGTGELFF,TGCAGCGTTGAAGACCCCAGGGGCGGCACCGGGGAGCTGTTTTTT
15,TRBD1,TRBJ1-2,TRBV5-4,-,CASSLGGQVVYGYTF,TGTGCCAGCAGCTTGGGAGGACAGGTAGTCTATGGCTACACCTTC
14,-,TRBJ1-4,TRBV14,-,CASSPGHNNEKLFF,TGTGCCAGCAGCCCGGGACACAATAATGAAAAACTGTTTTTT
14,-,TRBJ2-7,TRBV27,-,CASSPRYSSYEQYF,TGTGCCAGCAGTCCGCGATATTCCTCCTACGAGCAGTACTTC
18,TRBD1,TRBJ1-2,TRBV5-4,-,CASSFLRDRGLQNYGYTF,TGTGCCAGCAGCTTCCTCCGGGACAGGGGGCTCCAAAACTATGGCTACACCTTC
15,TRBD1,TRBJ1-5,TRBV9,-,CASSPGTGNNQPQHF,TGTGCCAGCAGCCCGGGGACAGGGAACAATCAGCCCCAGCATTTT
15,TRBD1,TRBJ2-7,TRBV15,-,CATSSGWTGLREQYF,TGTGCCACCAGCAGCGGATGGACAGGGCTTAGGGAGCAGTACTTC
13,-,TRBJ2-5,TRBV19,-,CASSIGGQETQYF,TGTGCCAGTAGTATCGGAGGGCAAGAGACCCAGTACTTC
15,-,TRBJ1-2,TRBV7-9,once,CASSLGQGLDYGYTF,TGTGCCAGCAGCTTAGGGCAGGGATTAGACTATGGCTACACCTTC
16,TRBD2,TRBJ2-2,TRBV5-1,-,CASSLLAGGSYGELFF,TGCGCCAGCAGCCTACTAGCGGGAGGTTCGTACGGGGAGCTGTTTTTT
15,TRBD1,TRBJ2-7,TRBV9,-,CASSQWDRPSYEQYF,TGTGCCAGCAGCCAGTGGGACAGGCCTTCCTACGAGCAGTACTTC
16,-,TRBJ1-5,TRBV7-2,-,CASSLGGGDTHQPQHF,TGTGCCAGCAGCTTAGGGGGAGGGGACACCCATCAGCCCCAGCATTTT
15,-,TRBJ2-3,TRBV5-1,-,CASSSLGRDTDTQYF,TGCGCCAGCAGCTCCCTCGGTCGCGACACAGATACGCAGTATTTT
13,TRBD1,TRBJ2-1,TRBV7-3,-,CASSSDRGVEQFF,TGTGCCAGCAGCTCGGACAGGGGGGTTGAGCAGTTCTTC
17,TRBD1,TRBJ1-2,TRBV3-1/TRBV3-2,-,CASSQETTGGANYGYTF,TGTGCCAGCAGCCAAGAAACGACAGGGGGAGCTAACTATGGCTACACCTTC
14,-,TRBJ1-1,TRBV6-2/TRBV6-3,once,CASSAGLPITEAFF,TGTGCCAGCAGTGCGGGACTCCCGATAACTGAAGCTTTCTTT
14,TRBD1,TRBJ1-4,TRBV6-5,-,CASSSGQGGEKLFF,TGTGCCAGCAGTTCGGGACAGGGAGGAGAAAAACTGTTTTTT
15,TRBD2,TRBJ2-3,TRBV18,-,CASSPYGGERGTQYF,TGTGCCAGCTCCCCCTACGGGGGGGAGAGGGGTACGCAGTATTTT
14,TRBD1,TRBJ2-7,TRBV19,-,CASSIRQGVYEQYF,TGTGCCAGTAGTATCCGACAGGGTGTATACGAGCAGTACTTC
13,TRBD1,TRBJ2-5,TRBV10-3,-,CAIMGQGQETQYF,TGTGCCATCATGGGACAGGGGCAAGAGACCCAGTACTTC
15,-,TRBJ1-5,TRBV6-5,few,CASSSTGRGNQPQHF,TGTGCCAGCAGCTCGACGGGAAGAGGCAATCAGCCCCAGCATTTT
16,TRBD1,TRBJ2-1,TRBV18,-,CASSPSGQGWVNEQFF,TGTGCCAGCTCACCCTCCGGACAGGGTTGGGTCAATGAGCAGTTCTTC
13,-,TRBJ1-1,TRBV7-8,once,CASSRQQLGEAFF,TGTGCCAGCAGTAGACAGCAACTCGGTGAAGCTTTCTTT
15,TRBD2,TRBJ2-2,TRBV10-3,-,CASQGLAGEVGELFF,TGTGCCTCCCAGGGACTAGCGGGAGAAGTCGGGGAGCTGTTTTTT